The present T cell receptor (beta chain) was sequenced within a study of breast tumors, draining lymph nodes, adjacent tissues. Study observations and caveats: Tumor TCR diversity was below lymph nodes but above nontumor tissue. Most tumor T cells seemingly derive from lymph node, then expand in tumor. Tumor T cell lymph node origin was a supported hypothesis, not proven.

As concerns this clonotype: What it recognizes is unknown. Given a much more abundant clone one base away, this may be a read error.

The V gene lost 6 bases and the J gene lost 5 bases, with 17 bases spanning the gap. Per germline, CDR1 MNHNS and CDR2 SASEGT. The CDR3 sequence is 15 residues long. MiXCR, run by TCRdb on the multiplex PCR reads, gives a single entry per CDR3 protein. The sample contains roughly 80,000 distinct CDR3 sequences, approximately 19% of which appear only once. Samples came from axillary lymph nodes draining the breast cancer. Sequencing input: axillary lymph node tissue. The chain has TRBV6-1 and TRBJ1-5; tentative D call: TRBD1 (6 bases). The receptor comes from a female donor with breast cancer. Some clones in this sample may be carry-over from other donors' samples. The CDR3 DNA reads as TGTGCCAGCAGGGCCGGCCGGGACACAGATCAGCCCCAGCATTTT. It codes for CASRAGRDTDQPQHF.